The entry below gives a single TCR beta chain sequence along with its context. Its antigen is as yet unknown. This specimen belongs to a study of T-cell reconstitution after alpha-beta-depleted transplantation in children. Study results and limitations: By about two months after transplant, alpha-beta T cells reportedly arose from several hundred graft clones that had expanded. High day-60 TCRbeta diversity in some patients came from surviving recipient T cells and thymic progenitors. From newly produced T cells came most of the T-cell counts and diversity one year after transplant.

It was with unique molecular identifiers that the TCRbeta library was prepared. MiXCR, applied by TCRdb to the PCR reads, yields one record per CDR3 protein. Here the sample spans around 300,000 distinct CDR3 sequences, 10% being singletons. Trimming cost V 2 bases and J 0 bases, with 13 bases left between them. The CDR3 runs to 16 residues. CDR1 is MDHEN and CDR2 is SYDVKM in the germline V gene. Sample: PBMCs, taken before TCRalphabeta/CD19-depleted stem cell transplant. This receptor was identified in a boy under three years old with acute myeloid leukemia, due to receive a stem cell transplant. J is TRBJ2-5 and V is TRBV28; no clear D gene. The CDR3 bases are TGTGCCAGCAGTTTAGCCCCCACAGCTAACCAAGAGACCCAGTACTTC. Translated: CASSLAPTANQETQYF.